This entry concerns a single T cell receptor (beta chain). This sample is part of a study of technical replicates of blood from several donors. Some clones are missing from TCRdb's copy, which holds only in-frame ones; the method was immunoSEQ multiplex PCR. In the table there are around 70,000 clones, approximately 96% of which are singletons. Per the germline V gene, CDR1 is SGHAT and CDR2 is FQDESV (reference sequence). This CDR3 is built from 16 residues. Trimming stripped 6 bases from V and 1 base from J, with 18 bases between. The sequenced sample was T cells isolated from PBMCs. The sequence came from a human donor in good health. V usage is TRBV11-1 and J usage is TRBJ2-5; a weak D match, TRBD1 (6 bases). CDR3 loop: CASSSGTWGLQETQYF. CDR3 nucleotide sequence: TGTGCCAGCAGTTCCGGGACATGGGGCCTCCAAGAGACCCAGTACTTC. The whole variable domain, filled in from reference TRBV11-1 and TRBJ2-5, reads EAEVAQSPRYKITEKSQAVAFWCDPISGHATLYWYRQILGQGPELLVQFQDESVVDDSQLPKDRFSAERLKGVDSTLKIQPAELGDSAMYLCASSSGTWGLQETQYFGPGTRLLVL.